Reported below is one TCR beta chain. Its antigen remains unidentified. These data originate in a study of Ad26.COV2.S vaccination and SARS-CoV-2 variants. Study-level findings and limits: With respect to non-spike TCR breadth, vaccine and placebo recipients were similar.

Treatment indicated: around 19 received Ad26.COV2.S at low or high dose, single or two shots; about 5 received placebo; per-sample allocation not given. It was on day 63 after the first vaccine or placebo injection that samples were taken. It was an adult aged 18-55 years in Boston who was the donor. TCRdb keeps only in-frame clones here, not all; method: immunoSEQ multiplex PCR. The sample holds about 350,000 clones, roughly 90% seen once. V lost 5 bases and J lost 1; bases outside the gene matches: 23. Germline lookup yields CDR1 KGHSH and CDR2 LQKENI. This CDR3 has 22 amino acids. The TCR was taken from a person between 18 and 65 years old who received the Ad26.COV2.S COVID-19 vaccine or a placebo. Material: peripheral blood, obtained in a trial of Ad26.COV2.S vaccine versus placebo. The rearrangement uses TRBV18 and TRBJ2-4, with TRBD2 matching over 10 bases. CDR3 region: CASSTRASGGAFRELAKNIQYF. The CDR3 DNA is TGTGCCAGCTCAACTCGGGCGAGCGGGGGGGCCTTTCGGGAGCTGGCCAAAAACATTCAGTACTTC.